The clone carrying this TCR beta chain was counted only a few times. Its specificity is unknown. Using immunoSEQ multiplex PCR, the repertoire was profiled, and TCRdb retains in-frame clones only, with some absent. This table holds about 98,000 clones, more than 75% found once. The CDR3 totals 14 residues. The junction had 5 bases not matched to a gene; V was cut back by 6 bases and J by 4 bases. Germline values: CDR1 MDHEN, CDR2 SYDVKM. The data originate from a study of cytomegalovirus exposure and HLA in healthy donors. Study outcomes and limitations: The classifier was said to identify cytomegalovirus status with high specificity and sensitivity.

Sequencing was carried out using PBMCs. The clonotype comes from a man younger than 30 in good health and CMV-seropositive. V is TRBV28 and J is TRBJ1-5; 8 bases are a match to TRBD1. The CDR3 protein is CASSRTGRNQPQHF. The CDR3 DNA reads as TGTGCCAGCAGCCGGACAGGGAGAAATCAGCCCCAGCATTTT.